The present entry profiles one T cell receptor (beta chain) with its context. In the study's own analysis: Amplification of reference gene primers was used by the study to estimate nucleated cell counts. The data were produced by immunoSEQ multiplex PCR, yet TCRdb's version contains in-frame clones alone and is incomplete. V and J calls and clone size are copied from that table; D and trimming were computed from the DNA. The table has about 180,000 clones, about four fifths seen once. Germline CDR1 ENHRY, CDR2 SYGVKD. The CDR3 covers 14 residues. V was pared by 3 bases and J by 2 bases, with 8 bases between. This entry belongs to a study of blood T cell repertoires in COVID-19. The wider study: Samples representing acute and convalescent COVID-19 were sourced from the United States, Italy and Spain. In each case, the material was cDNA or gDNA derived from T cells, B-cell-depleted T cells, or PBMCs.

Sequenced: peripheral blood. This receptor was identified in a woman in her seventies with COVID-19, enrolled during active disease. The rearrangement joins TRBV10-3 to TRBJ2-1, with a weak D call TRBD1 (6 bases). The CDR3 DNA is TGTGCCATCAGTGAACAGGGCCCCTACAATGAGCAGTTCTTC. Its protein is CAISEQGPYNEQFF.